One and the same sample provided the 10 T cell receptor beta chains below, sequenced in a study of cytomegalovirus exposure and HLA in healthy donors. This PCR relied on a set of 60 Vbeta primers and 13 Jbeta primers. Assay: immunoSEQ multiplex PCR; the TCRdb copy retains only in-frame clones and omits some. Of approximately 150,000 clones detected, about 74% appear once; the ten largest clones hold 3.1%. The sequenced material came from PBMCs. The receptor set was obtained from a male donor in good health and CMV-seronegative.

The chain joins TRBV5-4 to TRBJ1-4, with TRBD1 identical over 8 bases. Looked up from germline, CDR1 is SGHNT and CDR2 is YYREEE (reference sequence). The CDR3 covers 15 residues. V shed 4 bases and J 5 bases; nucleotides not matched to a gene: 7. CDR3 residues: CASSEATGENEKLFF. The CDR3 DNA follows: TGTGCCAGCAGCGAGGCGACAGGGGAGAATGAAAAACTGTTTTTT. The whole variable domain, filled in from reference TRBV5-4 and TRBJ1-4, reads ETGVTQSPTHLIKTRGQQVTLRCSSQSGHNTVSWYQQALGQGPQFIFQYYREEENGRGNFPPRFSGLQFPNYSSELNVNALELDDSALYLCASSEATGENEKLFFGSGTQLSVL.

The chain carries TRBV28 and TRBJ2-7; TRBD2 matches at 7 bases. CDR3 length: 13 residues. Germline V CDR1 and CDR2: MDHEN, SYDVKM. Trimming cost V 8 bases and J 6 bases; bases outside gene matches: 10. This chain's CDR3 is CASGGEGPPEQYF. DNA of the CDR3: TGTGCCAGCGGGGGGGAGGGACCCCCCGAGCAGTACTTC.

The chain uses TRBV28 and TRBJ1-3; D possibly corresponds to TRBD1 (5 bases). The CDR3 runs to 13 residues. Trimming left V 5 bases short and J 9 bases short, with 14 bases between. CDR1 MDHEN and CDR2 SYDVKM come from the germline V gene. The DNA for the CDR3 is TGTGCCAGCAGTCCCCCGGGGGGAGTCACCATATATTTT. Protein sequence: CASSPPGGVTIYF.

The chain recombines TRBV14 with TRBJ1-1, with 7 bases aligning to TRBD1. The CDR3 extends over 17 amino acids. Germline V CDR1 and CDR2: SGHDN, FVKESK. V shed 0 bases, J shed 5 bases, and the junction held 12 bases outside the gene matches. CDR3 bases: TGTGCCAGCAGCCAAGAATGGACCAGGGGGGAAAGGACTGAAGCTTTCTTT. Translation gives CASSQEWTRGERTEAFF.

This chain connects TRBV7-9 to TRBJ2-3, with unresolved D. The V gene lost 3 bases and the J gene lost 2 bases, with 15 bases spanning the gap. The CDR3 is 16 amino acids. Germline V gene sequence: CDR1 SEHNR, CDR2 FQNEAQ (reference sequence). The DNA for the CDR3 is TGTGCCAGCAGCTTTAGGCCACAGTCCTACACAGATACGCAGTATTTT. It translates to CASSFRPQSYTDTQYF.

The chain recombines TRBV28 with TRBJ1-5; D remains unclear. The CDR3 sequence is 11 residues long. Trimming cost V 6 bases and J 9 bases, with 9 bases left between them. Germline assignment: CDR1 MDHEN and CDR2 SYDVKM. The CDR3 DNA is TGTGCCAGCAGCTCTACCCCGCCCCAGCATTTT. It translates to CASSSTPPQHF.

The chain employs TRBV5-1 and TRBJ2-1, with D perhaps matching TRBD1 (7 bases). Trimming took off 0 bases at V and 15 bases at J, with 13 bases between the two ends. The CDR3 has 12 residues. Germline V gives CDR1 SGHRS, CDR2 YFSETQ. The CDR3 nucleotides are TGCGCCAGCAGCTTGGCCGGGGGACAGTCGTTCTTC. Translated: CASSLAGGQSFF.

J is TRBJ1-3 and V is TRBV7-2; unclear D gene. The CDR3 loop spans 14 amino acids. The V gene lost 1 base and the J gene lost 0 bases, with 4 bases spanning the gap. Per germline, CDR1 SGHTA and CDR2 FQGNSA. In DNA, the CDR3 is TGTGCCAGCAGCTTAGGACACTCTGGAAACACCATATATTTT. As protein: CASSLGHSGNTIYF.

This clone came up a few times. This chain uses TRBV6-5 with TRBJ2-7, with 10 bases aligning to TRBD2. The CDR3 runs 15 residues. V gave up 3 bases and J gave up 8 bases; unmatched junction bases: 10. CDR1 is MNHEY, CDR2 SVGAGI, per germline. CDR3 sequence (DNA): TGTGCCAGCAGTTATAGTCTAGCGGGAGAGTTTAAGCAGTACTTC. Translation: CASSYSLAGEFKQYF.

This clone was found once. This sequence joins TRBV5-1 and TRBJ2-3, with unresolved D. The germline V and J ends were trimmed by 0 bases and 3 bases, with 8 bases remaining between them. CDR1 is SGHRS, CDR2 YFSETQ, per germline. The CDR3 runs to 14 residues. CDR3 coding DNA: TGCGCCAGCAGCTTGGAGGTCGGGACAGATACGCAGTATTTT. It yields the protein CASSLEVGTDTQYF.